These 25 T cell receptor beta chains came from one sample sequenced in a study of blood T cell repertoires in COVID-19. Assay: immunoSEQ multiplex PCR; the TCRdb copy retains only in-frame clones and omits some. The sample lists approximately 81,000 clones, 85% to 90% seen once, with 0.9% to 1.5% in the top ten. Sequenced: PBMCs or T cells enriched from blood (not recorded which). The receptors originated from a woman in her 50s with acute COVID-19.

The chain is built from TRBV7-2 and TRBJ2-1; D might be TRBD1 (6 bases). This CDR3 spans 15 amino acids. From germline, CDR1 is SGHTA and CDR2 FQGNSA. V was cut by 5 bases and J by 9 bases, with 20 bases left in between. The CDR3 nucleotides read TGTGCCAGCAGCGCAAACCAGGGGACGACCGGTGAGCAGTTCTTC. Encoded protein: CASSANQGTTGEQFF.

The gene calls are TRBV18 and TRBJ2-6; D might be TRBD2 (6 bases). The CDR3 is 16 residues long. Germline lookup yields CDR1 KGHSH and CDR2 LQKENI. The V and J ends lost 6 bases and 4 bases respectively, with 16 bases between them. This CDR3 is CASSRGMGSGANVLTF. CDR3 coding DNA: TGTGCCAGCTCTCGGGGGATGGGCTCCGGGGCCAACGTCCTGACTTTC.

CDR3 loop: CSAQGSGNTIYF. The CDR3 DNA is TGCAGCGCACAGGGCTCTGGAAACACCATATATTTT. The J gene is TRBJ1-3, the V gene TRBV29-1; D is possibly TRBD1 (6 bases). This CDR3 is built from 12 residues. V lost 7 bases and J lost 0, with 7 bases in between. Germline CDR1 is SQVTM and CDR2 is ANQGSEA.

This sequence joins TRBV6-5 and TRBJ1-5; no firm D call. In germline, CDR1 is MNHEY, CDR2 SVGAGI. The CDR3 has 15 amino acids. V was pared by 6 bases and J by 6 bases, with 18 bases between. CDR3 sequence (DNA): TGTGCCAGCAGACTTACGGAGGGAATGGGTCAGCCCCAGCATTTT. Translated, it gives CASRLTEGMGQPQHF.

This sequence joins TRBV7-2 and TRBJ2-3; D ambiguous. CDR3 size: 14 residues. Germline values: CDR1 SGHTA, CDR2 FQGNSA. Trimming took 1 base from V and 0 from J, leaving 5 bases between them. This chain's CDR3 is CASSLDRSTDTQYF. The CDR3 DNA is TGTGCCAGCAGCTTAGACCGGAGCACAGATACGCAGTATTTT.

This rearrangement joins TRBV5-1 to TRBJ2-3; D call uncertain. Germline V gene data show CDR1 as SGHRS and CDR2 as YFSETQ. Between the trimmed V and J ends, which lost 1 base and 1 base, there was a span of 7 bases. The CDR3 has 14 residues. In DNA, the CDR3 is TGCGCCAGCAGCTTGTATCCCGGCACAGATACGCAGTATTTT. As protein: CASSLYPGTDTQYF.

The chain carries TRBV9 and TRBJ2-5; 14 bases map to TRBD2. The junction had 13 bases not matched to a gene; V was cut back by 2 bases and J by 4 bases. Per germline, CDR1 SGDLS and CDR2 YYNGEE. The CDR3 has 19 residues. The CDR3 region is CASSVESGLAGGWGETQYF. The CDR3, as DNA: TGTGCCAGCAGCGTTGAGAGCGGACTAGCGGGAGGTTGGGGAGAGACCCAGTACTTC.

This rearrangement joins TRBV19 to TRBJ2-5; D not certain. Germline V lookup: CDR1 LNHDA, CDR2 SQIVND (reference sequence). Trimming shortened V by 5 bases and J by 1 base, and 8 bases separated the two germline ends. CDR3 size: 13 residues. The CDR3 region is CASSALSQETQYF. The CDR3 DNA reads TGTGCCAGTAGTGCTCTATCCCAAGAGACCCAGTACTTC.

This sequence joins TRBV29-1 and TRBJ2-7; 8 bases match TRBD1. The CDR3 spans 12 residues. The J segment lost 3 bases and the V segment lost 6 bases, leaving 4 bases of the junction unmatched. From germline, CDR1 is SQVTM and CDR2 ANQGSEA. CDR3 protein: CSVGQGYYEQYF. The CDR3 bases are TGCAGCGTCGGACAGGGTTACTACGAGCAGTACTTC.

The chain uses TRBV6-5 and TRBJ2-1; TRBD2 agrees at 10 bases. CDR1 and CDR2 from the germline V gene are MNHEY and SVGAGI. The trim removed 4 bases at V and 0 bases at J, leaving 0 bases unmatched. This CDR3 is built from 15 residues. CDR3: CASSSSGSSYNEQFF. CDR3 bases: TGTGCCAGCAGTTCTAGCGGGAGCTCCTACAATGAGCAGTTCTTC.

A few counts support this clone. Here the CDR3 reads CATSRDRPGGGTEAFF. The CDR3 DNA reads as TGTGCCACCAGCAGAGATAGGCCAGGGGGAGGCACTGAAGCTTTCTTT. This chain connects TRBV15 to TRBJ1-1; 7 bases match TRBD1. The ends lost 0 bases at V and 4 bases at J; junction bases unmatched: 8. CDR1 LNHNV and CDR2 YYDKDF come from the germline V gene (reference sequence). The CDR3 contains 16 residues.

V usage is TRBV5-4 and J usage is TRBJ2-1; D might be TRBD2 (5 bases). CDR3 length equals 15 residues. Germline V lookup: CDR1 SGHNT, CDR2 YYREEE (reference sequence). Trimming shortened V by 4 bases and J by 5 bases, and 16 bases separated the two germline ends. The CDR3 region is CASSKANEGHNEQFF. The CDR3 DNA is TGTGCCAGCAGCAAAGCGAATGAGGGCCACAATGAGCAGTTCTTC. Supplemented by reference TRBV5-4 and TRBJ2-1, the full variable domain reads ETGVTQSPTHLIKTRGQQVTLRCSSQSGHNTVSWYQQALGQGPQFIFQYYREEENGRGNFPPRFSGLQFPNYSSELNVNALELDDSALYLCASSKANEGHNEQFFGPGTRLTVL.

This chain links TRBV4-1 with TRBJ1-1; D not resolved. This CDR3 contains 15 residues. Germline assignment: CDR1 MGHRA and CDR2 YSYEKL. The ends were cut back, 4 bases at V and 4 bases at J, with 16 bases in the middle. The CDR3 region has the DNA TGCGCCAGCAGCCCAACGGAGGGAACCTCCACTGAAGCTTTCTTT. This sequence encodes CASSPTEGTSTEAFF.

The gene calls are TRBV29-1 and TRBJ2-2; the D gene is possibly TRBD1 (6 bases). Germline CDR1 is SQVTM and CDR2 is ANQGSEA. V was shortened by 1 base and J by 4 bases, with 7 bases between the two germline ends. The CDR3 consists of 13 residues. CDR3 DNA: TGCAGCGTTGAAGTGGACAGCACCGGGGAGCTGTTTTTT. Protein: CSVEVDSTGELFF.

The V and J genes are TRBV3-1 (or the pseudogene TRBV3-2) and TRBJ2-7; 10 bases map to TRBD1. The junction had 6 bases not matched to a gene; V was cut back by 1 base and J by 6 bases. CDR3 length equals 15 residues. Germline lookup yields CDR1 LGHDT and CDR2 YNNKEL (reference sequence). The CDR3: CASSQAGTGAFEQYF. CDR3 sequence (DNA): TGTGCCAGCAGCCAAGCCGGGACAGGGGCTTTCGAGCAGTACTTC.

The J gene is TRBJ2-7, the V gene TRBV6-2 or TRBV6-3; 11 bases map to TRBD2. Losses at the gene ends were 2 bases for V and 2 bases for J; bases not matched to a gene: 8. Germline CDR1 and CDR2: MNHEY and SVGEGT. The CDR3 sequence is 17 residues long. CDR3 bases: TGTGCCAGCAGTTACACCCAACTAGCGGGAGATCCCTACGAGCAGTACTTC. As protein: CASSYTQLAGDPYEQYF.

J is TRBJ2-5 and V is TRBV29-1, with 9 bases matching TRBD1. Trimming removed 8 bases from V and 3 bases from J; junction bases left unmatched: 7. Germline V gene lookup returns CDR1 SQVTM and CDR2 ANQGSEA. This CDR3 spans 13 amino acids. The CDR3 loop is CSSHRDREETQYF. The CDR3 DNA is TGCAGCTCCCACCGGGACAGGGAAGAGACCCAGTACTTC.

The chain recombines TRBV12-3 or TRBV12-4 with TRBJ2-2, with unresolved D. Trimming left V 3 bases short and J 7 bases short, with 9 bases between. The CDR3 is made up of 13 amino acids. Written as DNA, the CDR3 is TGTGCCAGCAGTTTCGACATTTACGGGGAGCTGTTTTTT. Amino acids: CASSFDIYGELFF.

The chain has TRBV10-3 and TRBJ2-1; D possibly corresponds to TRBD2 (6 bases). V dropped 4 bases and J dropped 0 bases, with 10 bases sitting between them. This CDR3 spans 15 amino acids. Germline V gene data show CDR1 as ENHRY and CDR2 as SYGVKD. The CDR3 DNA reads as TGTGCCATCAGTGTGGCGGGAAGCTCCTACAATGAGCAGTTCTTC. Protein product: CAISVAGSSYNEQFF.

The CDR3 sequence: CASSPKVSGRARDTQYF. In DNA, the CDR3 is TGTGCCAGCTCACCGAAAGTTAGCGGGAGGGCCCGGGATACGCAGTATTTT. The chain recombines TRBV18 with TRBJ2-3; 11 nucleotides agree with TRBD2. The germline V gene has CDR1 KGHSH and CDR2 LQKENI. Germline trimming cut 3 bases from V and 6 bases from J; bases unmatched to any gene: 11. This CDR3 region has 17 residues.

The rearrangement uses TRBV30 and TRBJ1-2; D is uncertain. Trimming removed 0 bases from V and 5 bases from J, with 16 bases in between. The germline V gene encodes CDR1 GTSNPN and CDR2 SVGIG (reference sequence). The length of the CDR3 is 15 residues. CDR3 sequence: CAWSVRLGGEYGYTF. DNA for the CDR3: TGTGCCTGGAGTGTACGCTTAGGCGGCGAATATGGCTACACCTTC.

The rearrangement links TRBV19 to TRBJ2-3; 8 bases align to TRBD1. The V gene's germline CDR1 is LNHDA and CDR2 SQIVND (reference sequence). Germline trimming cut 6 bases from V and 1 base from J; bases unmatched to any gene: 9. The CDR3 is 16 residues long. CDR3: CASSLRGTGGTDTQYF. The CDR3 DNA is TGTGCCAGTAGCCTTAGGGGGACAGGCGGCACAGATACGCAGTATTTT.

V and J are TRBV2 and TRBJ1-2; 9 bases fit TRBD1. CDR3 size: 13 residues. The trim removed 8 bases at V and 8 bases at J, leaving 9 bases unmatched. Per germline, CDR1 SNHLY and CDR2 FYNNEI. The CDR3 sequence is CASWGDRDAGYTF. CDR3 in DNA: TGTGCCAGCTGGGGGGACAGGGATGCCGGCTACACCTTC.

V and J are TRBV19 and TRBJ1-2; 7 bases align to TRBD1. CDR1 LNHDA and CDR2 SQIVND come from the germline V gene (reference sequence). J was trimmed by 8 bases and V by 0 bases; bases with no gene match: 0. The CDR3 has 12 residues. The CDR3 DNA reads TGTGCCAGTAGTATAGAGGACAGGGGCTACACCTTC. It yields the protein CASSIEDRGYTF.

CDR3 nucleotides: TGTGCCACCCATAGCGAGGCCGGGGAGCTGTTTTTT. It yields the protein CATHSEAGELFF. The chain links TRBV24-1 to TRBJ2-2; possible D gene TRBD2, 5 bases. The CDR3 contains 12 residues. V was clipped by 9 bases and J by 6 bases, with 10 bases between them. Germline CDR1 is KGHDR and CDR2 is SFDVKD.